This paragraph covers one TCR beta chain sequence. Method: immunoSEQ multiplex PCR; TCRdb's copy keeps in-frame clones and lacks some. Among about 190,000 clones listed, more than 80% were seen once. This specimen belongs to a study of blood T cell repertoires in COVID-19. Germline-derived CDR1 and CDR2 are SGHDN and FVKESK. Unmatched junction bases numbered 1, after V lost 1 base and J lost 1 base. This CDR3 has 16 amino acids. Sequenced: peripheral blood. The origin of this receptor is a man between 45 and 60 years old with acute or convalescent COVID-19. This chain joins TRBV14 and TRBJ2-2, with TRBD2 matching over 9 bases. The CDR3 DNA follows: TGTGCCAGCAGCCAAGCTAGCGGGGTGAACACCGGGGAGCTGTTTTTT. It specifies CASSQASGVNTGELFF.